This entry is about one TCR beta chain. Its specificity is unknown. V lost 7 bases, J lost 7 bases, and 12 bases stayed unmatched. This CDR3 region has 14 residues. Germline V lookup: CDR1 MNHEY, CDR2 SVGAGI. The sample originates from a study of T cell responses to AZD1222 COVID-19 vaccine. The table came from immunoSEQ multiplex PCR; TCRdb's copy has only in-frame clones and leaves some out. In the table there are some 180,000 clones, 85% to 95% of which are singletons. Study-level results: The span of vaccine-associated CD4 TCRs extended across spike, with dominance at 160-218 and 743-854. Rises in breadth and depth of Spike-specific TCRs came after two AZD1222 doses. Among those given AZD1222, only 6 or 7 were seropositive at baseline. Nearly half of unique spike-specific TCRs reportedly avoided B.1.351 and B.1.1.7 mutated regions.

This material consisted of peripheral blood, taken 28 days after the second dose of the MenACWY control vaccine. The rearrangement links TRBV6-5 to TRBJ1-1; 7 bases agree with TRBD1. This sequence originates from an adult who received the MenACWY meningococcal vaccine as a control. The DNA for the CDR3 is TGTGCCAGCATATACGAACAGGGGAGCGGTGAAGCTTTCTTT. This sequence encodes CASIYEQGSGEAFF.